This is a list of T cell receptor beta chains from one sample in a study of blood T cell repertoires in COVID-19. Sequencing was performed with immunoSEQ multiplex PCR; in TCRdb, only in-frame clones are kept and a portion is missing. The table records under 400,000 clones, 90% of them present only once. Sequencing was done on a sample of peripheral blood. These receptors were collected from a young man with active or convalescent COVID-19. The CDR3 runs from the conserved cysteine through the conserved F or W. D genes are given only for firm matches. Part of the rows lack a size; the others show once, few, many or a class for expanded clones.

clone size | J gene | V gene | D gene | CDR3 protein | CDR3 DNA
NA | TRBJ1-2 | TRBV5-4 | TRBD1 | CASSEDRGSYGYTF | TGTGCCAGCAGCGAGGACAGGGGAAGCTATGGCTACACCTTC
once | TRBJ1-2 | TRBV5-1 | NA | CASSQDQGYGYTF | TGCGCCAGCAGCCAGGACCAGGGATATGGCTACACCTTC
once | TRBJ2-1 | TRBV6-1 | TRBD2 | CASSALSGSFFLDEQFF | TGTGCCAGCAGTGCGCTTAGCGGGAGTTTTTTTTTGGATGAGCAGTTCTTC
NA | TRBJ1-6 | TRBV9 | NA | CASRASGQNNSPLHF | TGTGCCAGCAGGGCCTCCGGACAGAATAATTCACCCCTCCACTTT
NA | TRBJ2-7 | TRBV6-2/TRBV6-3 | NA | CASSYDWNRAYEQYF | TGTGCCAGCAGTTACGATTGGAACAGAGCCTACGAGCAGTACTTC
NA | TRBJ2-1 | TRBV13 | TRBD2 | CASSHVGLAGGNNEQFF | TGTGCCAGCAGCCACGTGGGACTAGCGGGAGGCAACAATGAGCAGTTCTTC
few | TRBJ1-6 | TRBV7-3 | NA | CASSPVYNSPLHF | TGTGCCAGCAGTCCAGTTTATAATTCACCCCTCCACTTT
NA | TRBJ1-2 | TRBV7-2 | NA | CASSPSRVSGGYTF | TGTGCCAGCAGCCCCAGCAGGGTCTCCGGTGGCTACACCTTC
NA | TRBJ2-3 | TRBV18 | TRBD1 | CASSSRQGVTDTQYF | TGTGCCAGCTCATCGAGACAGGGGGTCACAGATACGCAGTATTTT
NA | TRBJ1-4 | TRBV7-9 | NA | CASSTMRGPAEKLFF | TGTGCCAGCAGCACCATGCGGGGGCCTGCGGAAAAACTGTTTTTT